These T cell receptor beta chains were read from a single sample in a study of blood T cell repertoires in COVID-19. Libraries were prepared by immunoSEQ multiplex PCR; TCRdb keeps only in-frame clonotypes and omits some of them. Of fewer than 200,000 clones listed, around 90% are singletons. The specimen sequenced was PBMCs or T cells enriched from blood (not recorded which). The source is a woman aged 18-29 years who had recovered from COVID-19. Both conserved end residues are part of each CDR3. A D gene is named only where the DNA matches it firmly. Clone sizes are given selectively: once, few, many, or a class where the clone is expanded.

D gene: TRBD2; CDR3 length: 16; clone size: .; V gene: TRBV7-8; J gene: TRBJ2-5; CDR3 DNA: TGTGCCAGCAGTGCGCCTAGCGGGGGGGCCGAAGAGACCCAGTACTTC; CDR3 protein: CASSAPSGGAEETQYF
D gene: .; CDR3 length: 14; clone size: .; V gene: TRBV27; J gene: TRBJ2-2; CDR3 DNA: TGTGCCAGCAGTGGGGCGCAAACTCCCGGGGAGCTGTTTTTT; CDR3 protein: CASSGAQTPGELFF
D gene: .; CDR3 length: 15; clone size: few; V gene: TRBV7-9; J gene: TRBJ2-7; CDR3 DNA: TGTGCCAGCAGCTTGGCTTATGCGGAGGACTACGAGCAGTACTTC; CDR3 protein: CASSLAYAEDYEQYF
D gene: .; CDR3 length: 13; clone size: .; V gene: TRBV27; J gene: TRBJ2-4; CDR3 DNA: TGTGCCAGCAGTTTATCGCGGGGAGCCATTCAGTACTTC; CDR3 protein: CASSLSRGAIQYF
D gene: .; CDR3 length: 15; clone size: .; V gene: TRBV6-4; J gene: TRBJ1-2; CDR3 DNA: TGTGCCAGCAGCGGACAAGAGGGGGTGGACTATGGCTACACCTTC; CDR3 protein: CASSGQEGVDYGYTF
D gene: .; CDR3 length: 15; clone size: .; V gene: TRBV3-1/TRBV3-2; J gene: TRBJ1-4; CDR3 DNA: TGTGCCAGCAGCCACCGGGGGGTGAACCTGGAAAAACTGTTTTTT; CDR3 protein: CASSHRGVNLEKLFF
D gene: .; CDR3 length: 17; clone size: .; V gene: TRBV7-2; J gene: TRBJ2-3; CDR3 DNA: TGTGCCAGCAGCTCCCTTGGGGGCAGGGATTTCACAGATACGCAGTATTTT; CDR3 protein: CASSSLGGRDFTDTQYF
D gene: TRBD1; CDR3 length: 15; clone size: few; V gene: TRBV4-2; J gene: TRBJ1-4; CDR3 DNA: TGTGCCAGCAGCCAAGAGGACAGGCCCTGGAGCGGGCTGTTTTTT; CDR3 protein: CASSQEDRPWSGLFF
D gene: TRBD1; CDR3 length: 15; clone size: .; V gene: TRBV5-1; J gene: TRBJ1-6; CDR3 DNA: TGCGCCAGCAGCACCGGGACAGAAAATAATTCACCCCTCCACTTT; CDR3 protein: CASSTGTENNSPLHF
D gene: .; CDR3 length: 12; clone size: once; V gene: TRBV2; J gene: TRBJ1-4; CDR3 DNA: TGTGCCAGCAGCGGGGAGTCAGAAAAACTGTTTTTT; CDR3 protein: CASSGESEKLFF
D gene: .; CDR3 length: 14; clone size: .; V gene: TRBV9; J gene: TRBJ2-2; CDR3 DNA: TGTGCCAGCAGCGTAGTGGGAGACACCGGGGAGCTGTTTTTT; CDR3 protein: CASSVVGDTGELFF
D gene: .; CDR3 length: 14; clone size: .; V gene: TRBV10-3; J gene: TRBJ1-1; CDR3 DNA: TGTGCCATCAGTGGGGGGCCCCCACTCCCTGAAGCTTTCTTT; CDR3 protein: CAISGGPPLPEAFF
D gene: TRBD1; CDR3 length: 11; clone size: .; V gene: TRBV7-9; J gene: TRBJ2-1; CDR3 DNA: TGTGCCAGTCAGGGGGACAATGAGCAGTTCTTC; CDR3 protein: CASQGDNEQFF
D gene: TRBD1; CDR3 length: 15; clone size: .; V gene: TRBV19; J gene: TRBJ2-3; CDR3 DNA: TGTGCCAGTAGTGCCTCGACAGGGCGGGCAGATACGCAGTATTTT; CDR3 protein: CASSASTGRADTQYF
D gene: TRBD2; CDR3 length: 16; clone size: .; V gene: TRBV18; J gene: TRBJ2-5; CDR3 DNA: TGTGCCAGCTCGACGTTCATGGCGGGAGTGGGAGAGACCCAGTACTTC; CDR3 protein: CASSTFMAGVGETQYF
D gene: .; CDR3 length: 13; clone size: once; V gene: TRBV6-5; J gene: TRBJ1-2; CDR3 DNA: TGTGCCAGCAGAGCGACCATTAACTATGGCTACACCTTC; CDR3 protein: CASRATINYGYTF
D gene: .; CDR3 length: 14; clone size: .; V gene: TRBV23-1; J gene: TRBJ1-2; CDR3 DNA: TGCGCCAGCGGTCTATATACAGGCCCTTATGGCTACACCTTC; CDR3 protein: CASGLYTGPYGYTF
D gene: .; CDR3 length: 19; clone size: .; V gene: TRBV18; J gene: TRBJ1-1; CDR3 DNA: TGTGCCAGCTCACCACGGGTTGGTTCGACCGGGGTCGGGAACACTGAAGCTTTCTTT; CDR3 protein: CASSPRVGSTGVGNTEAFF
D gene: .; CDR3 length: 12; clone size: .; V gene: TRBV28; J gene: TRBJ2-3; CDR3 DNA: TGTGCCAGCAGTTTTTCGGTAGATACGCAGTATTTT; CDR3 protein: CASSFSVDTQYF
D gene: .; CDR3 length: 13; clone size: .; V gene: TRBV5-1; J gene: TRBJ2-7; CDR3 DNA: TGCGCCAGCAGCTTGGCAGGGTACTACGAGCAGTACTTC; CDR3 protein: CASSLAGYYEQYF
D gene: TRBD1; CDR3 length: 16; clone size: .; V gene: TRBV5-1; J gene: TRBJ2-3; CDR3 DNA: TGCGCCAGCAGCTTGGGGACAGGGGGCCTCACAGATACGCAGTATTTT; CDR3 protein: CASSLGTGGLTDTQYF
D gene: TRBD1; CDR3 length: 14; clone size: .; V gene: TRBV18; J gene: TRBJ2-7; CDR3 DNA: TGTGCCAGCTCACCCTCGGGACAGGCCTACGAGCAGTACTTC; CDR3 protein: CASSPSGQAYEQYF
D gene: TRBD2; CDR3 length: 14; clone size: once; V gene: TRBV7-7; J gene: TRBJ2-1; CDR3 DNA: TGTGCTAGCAGCTTAGCGGGCACTTACAATGAGCAGTTCTTC; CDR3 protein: CASSLAGTYNEQFF
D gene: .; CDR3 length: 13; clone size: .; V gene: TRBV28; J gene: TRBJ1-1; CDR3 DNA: TGTGCCAGCAGTTTCCGTCGGAACACTGAAGCTTTCTTT; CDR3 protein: CASSFRRNTEAFF
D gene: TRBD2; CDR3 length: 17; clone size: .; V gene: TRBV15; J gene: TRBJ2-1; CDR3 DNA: TGTGCCACCAGCAGAGCCCTACTAGCGGGAGGTTTGGATGAGCAGTTCTTC; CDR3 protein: CATSRALLAGGLDEQFF
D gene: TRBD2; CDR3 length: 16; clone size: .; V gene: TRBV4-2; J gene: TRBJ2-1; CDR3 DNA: TGTGCCAGCAGCCCAGTAGCGGGAGTAACCTACAATGAGCAGTTCTTC; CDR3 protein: CASSPVAGVTYNEQFF
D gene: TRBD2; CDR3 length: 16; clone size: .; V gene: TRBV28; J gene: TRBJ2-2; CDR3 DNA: TGTGCCAGCAGTTCAACCGGGACTAGCAACACCGGGGAGCTGTTTTTT; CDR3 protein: CASSSTGTSNTGELFF
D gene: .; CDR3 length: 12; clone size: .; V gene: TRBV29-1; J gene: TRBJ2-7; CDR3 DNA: TGCAGCGTTGAAGATTTACTCTACGAGCAGTACTTC; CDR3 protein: CSVEDLLYEQYF
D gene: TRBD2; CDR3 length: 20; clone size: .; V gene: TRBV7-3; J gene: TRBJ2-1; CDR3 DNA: TGTGCCAGCAGCTTAGACCCGGGACTAGCGGGAGGGGGTTCCTACAATGAGCAGTTCTTC; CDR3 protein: CASSLDPGLAGGGSYNEQFF
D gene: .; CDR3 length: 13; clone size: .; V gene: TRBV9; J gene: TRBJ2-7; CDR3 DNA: TGTGCCAGCAGCGCAGGGGGGACCTCGGAAAAGTACTTC; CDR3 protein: CASSAGGTSEKYF
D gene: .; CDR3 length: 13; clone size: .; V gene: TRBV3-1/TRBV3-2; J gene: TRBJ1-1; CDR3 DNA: TGTGCCAGCAGCGGGACACCGAACACTGAAGCTTTCTTT; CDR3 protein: CASSGTPNTEAFF